The entry that follows covers one T cell receptor beta chain sequence. What it binds is unknown. These data originate in a study of CD8+CD57+ T cells in acquired aplastic anemia. Study at large: Across the sorted CD4+ and CD8+ cells, DNA amounts averaged approximately 3.1 ug. Overall study results and limits: Under 35 was the count of CD8+ CDR3 sequences that patients shared with controls. Levels of CD8+ Simpson's diversity were not significantly distinct in patients versus controls.

By flow cytometry, patients selected for sequencing had shown an expansion of CD8+CD57+ cells. Among the patients, none had received any therapy at the time of blood sampling. Template material for TCR beta VDJ and CDR3 profiling consisted of genomic DNA. TCRdb ran MiXCR on the reads and lists one entry per CDR3 protein. The sample yields approximately 190,000 distinct CDR3 sequences, around half seen once. The sequenced material came from sorted CD4+, CD8+, or CD8+CD57+ T cells (not recorded which) from PBMCs. This clonotype was sampled from a human donor with aplastic anemia.

CDR3 coding DNA: TGCAGCGTAACCAGGGCAGCCGCGAACATTCAGTACTTC. It translates to CSVTRAAANIQYF. The J gene is TRBJ2-4, the V gene TRBV29-1, with a tentative D call TRBD1 (5 bases). Germline V CDR1 and CDR2: SQVTM, ANQGSEA. The CDR3 has 13 amino acids. V dropped 6 bases and J dropped 7 bases, with 16 bases sitting between them.